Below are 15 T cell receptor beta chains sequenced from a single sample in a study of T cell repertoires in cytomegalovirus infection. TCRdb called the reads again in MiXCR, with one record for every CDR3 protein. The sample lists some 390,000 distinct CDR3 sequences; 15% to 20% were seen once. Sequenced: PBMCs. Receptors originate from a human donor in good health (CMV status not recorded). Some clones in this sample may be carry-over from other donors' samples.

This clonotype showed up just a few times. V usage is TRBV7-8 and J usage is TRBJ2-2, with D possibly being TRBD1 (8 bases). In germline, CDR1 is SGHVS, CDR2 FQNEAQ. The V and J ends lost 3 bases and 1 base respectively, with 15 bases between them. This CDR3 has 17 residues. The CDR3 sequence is CASSLRTGRVNTGELFF. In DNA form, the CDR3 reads TGTGCCAGCAGCTTGAGGACAGGGAGGGTGAACACCGGGGAGCTGTTTTTT.

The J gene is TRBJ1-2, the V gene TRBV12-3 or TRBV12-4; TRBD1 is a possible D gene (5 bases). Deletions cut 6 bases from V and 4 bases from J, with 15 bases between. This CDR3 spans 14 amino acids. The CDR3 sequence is CASSPRGRSYGYTF. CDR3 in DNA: TGTGCCAGCAGCCCACGGGGCCGCTCCTATGGCTACACCTTC.

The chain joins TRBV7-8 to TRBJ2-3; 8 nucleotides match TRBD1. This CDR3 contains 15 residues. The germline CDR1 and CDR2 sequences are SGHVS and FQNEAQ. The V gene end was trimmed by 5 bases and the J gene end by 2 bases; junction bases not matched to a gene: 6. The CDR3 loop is CASSKGQGPTDTQYF. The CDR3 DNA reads TGTGCCAGCAGCAAAGGACAGGGTCCCACAGATACGCAGTATTTT.

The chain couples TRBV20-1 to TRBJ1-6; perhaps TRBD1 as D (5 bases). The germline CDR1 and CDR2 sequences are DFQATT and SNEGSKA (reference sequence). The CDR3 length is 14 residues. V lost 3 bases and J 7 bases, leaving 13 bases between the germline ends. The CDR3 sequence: CSASGGVGNSPLHF. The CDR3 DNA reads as TGCAGTGCTAGCGGAGGGGTTGGCAATTCACCCCTCCACTTT.

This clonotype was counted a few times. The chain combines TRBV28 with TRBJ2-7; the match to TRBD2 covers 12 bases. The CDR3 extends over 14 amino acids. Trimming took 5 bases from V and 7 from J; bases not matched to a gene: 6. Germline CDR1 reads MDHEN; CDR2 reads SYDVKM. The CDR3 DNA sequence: TGTGCCAGCAGTCGACTAGCGGGAGAAGGGGAGCAGTACTTC. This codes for CASSRLAGEGEQYF. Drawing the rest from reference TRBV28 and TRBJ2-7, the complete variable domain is DVKVTQSSRYLVKRTGEKVFLECVQDMDHENMFWYRQDPGLGLRLIYFSYDVKMKEKGDIPEGYSVSREKKERFSLILESASTNQTSMYLCASSRLAGEGEQYFGPGTRLTVT.

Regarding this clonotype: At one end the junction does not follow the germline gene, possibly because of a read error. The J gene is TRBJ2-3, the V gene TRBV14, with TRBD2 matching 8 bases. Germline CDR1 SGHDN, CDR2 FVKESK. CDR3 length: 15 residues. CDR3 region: CASSQDGGRTDMQYF. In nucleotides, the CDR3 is TGTGCCAGCAGCCAAGATGGCGGGAGGACAGATATGCAGTATTTT.

CDR3 DNA sequence: TGTGCCAGCAATATACTACAGGGAGGTACGCAGTATTTT. Protein product: CASNILQGGTQYF. The chain links TRBV6-4 to TRBJ2-3, with D possibly called TRBD1 or TRBD2 (6 bases each). Germline V CDR1 and CDR2: MRHNA, SNTAGT. V lost 7 bases and J 8 bases, leaving 16 bases between the germline ends. CDR3 length: 13 residues.

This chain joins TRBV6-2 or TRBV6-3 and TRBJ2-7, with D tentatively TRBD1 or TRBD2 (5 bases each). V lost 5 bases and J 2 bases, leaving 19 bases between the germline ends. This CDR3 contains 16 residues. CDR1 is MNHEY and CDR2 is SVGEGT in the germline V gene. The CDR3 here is CASSGTSSGLPYEQYF. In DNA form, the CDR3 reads TGTGCCAGCAGTGGGACCTCAAGCGGCCTCCCCTACGAGCAGTACTTC.

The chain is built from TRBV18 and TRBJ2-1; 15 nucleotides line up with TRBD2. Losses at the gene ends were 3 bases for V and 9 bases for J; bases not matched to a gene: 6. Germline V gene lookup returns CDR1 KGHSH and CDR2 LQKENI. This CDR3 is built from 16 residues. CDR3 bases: TGTGCCAGCTCACCCTGGACTAGCGGGGGGGCGACTGAGCAGTTCTTC. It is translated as CASSPWTSGGATEQFF. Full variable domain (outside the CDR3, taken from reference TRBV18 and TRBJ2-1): NAGVMQNPRHLVRRRGQEARLRCSPMKGHSHVYWYRQLPEEGLKFMVYLQKENIIDESGMPKERFSAEFPKEGPSILRIQQVVRGDSAAYFCASSPWTSGGATEQFFGPGTRLTVL.

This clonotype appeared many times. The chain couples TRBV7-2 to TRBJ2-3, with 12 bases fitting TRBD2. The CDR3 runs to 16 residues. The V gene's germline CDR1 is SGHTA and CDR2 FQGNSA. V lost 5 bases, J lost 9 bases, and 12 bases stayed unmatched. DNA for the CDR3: TGTGCCAGCAGCCCCCGGGCTAGCGGGAGGGCCAGCACGCAGTATTTT. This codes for CASSPRASGRASTQYF.

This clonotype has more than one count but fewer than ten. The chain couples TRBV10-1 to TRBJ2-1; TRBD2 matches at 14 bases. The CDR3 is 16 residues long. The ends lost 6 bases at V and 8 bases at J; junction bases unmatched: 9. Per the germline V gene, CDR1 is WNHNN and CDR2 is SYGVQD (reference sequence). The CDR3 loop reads CASSRPGTSGSDEQFF. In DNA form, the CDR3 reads TGCGCCAGCAGCCGTCCCGGGACTAGCGGGAGCGATGAGCAGTTCTTC.

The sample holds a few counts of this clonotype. CDR3 in amino acids: CASSQKRVAEPNEQFF. CDR3 coding DNA: TGTGCCAGCAGCCAAAAGAGAGTAGCGGAGCCCAATGAGCAGTTCTTC. The chain links TRBV7-6 to TRBJ2-1; perhaps TRBD2 as D (6 bases). The CDR3 contains 16 residues. Germline CDR1 reads SGHVS; CDR2 reads FNYEAQ. The V end was cut by 5 bases, the J end by 6 bases, with 20 bases between.

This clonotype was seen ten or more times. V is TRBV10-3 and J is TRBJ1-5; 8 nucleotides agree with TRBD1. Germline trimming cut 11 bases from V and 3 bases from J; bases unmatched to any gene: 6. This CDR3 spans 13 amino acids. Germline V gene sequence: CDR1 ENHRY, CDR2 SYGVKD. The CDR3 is CAVGQENNQPQHF. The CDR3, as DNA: TGTGCCGTGGGACAGGAGAACAATCAGCCCCAGCATTTT.

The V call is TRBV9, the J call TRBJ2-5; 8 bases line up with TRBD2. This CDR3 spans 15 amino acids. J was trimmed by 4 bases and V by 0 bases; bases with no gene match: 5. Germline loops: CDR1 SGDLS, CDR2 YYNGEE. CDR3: CASSVASLAGETQYF. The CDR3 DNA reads TGTGCCAGCAGCGTAGCATCTCTAGCGGGAGAGACCCAGTACTTC. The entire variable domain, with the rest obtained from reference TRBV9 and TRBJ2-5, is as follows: DSGVTQTPKHLITATGQRVTLRCSPRSGDLSVYWYQQSLDQGLQFLIQYYNGEERAKGNILERFSAQQFPDLHSELNLSSLELGDSALYFCASSVASLAGETQYFGPGTRLLVL.

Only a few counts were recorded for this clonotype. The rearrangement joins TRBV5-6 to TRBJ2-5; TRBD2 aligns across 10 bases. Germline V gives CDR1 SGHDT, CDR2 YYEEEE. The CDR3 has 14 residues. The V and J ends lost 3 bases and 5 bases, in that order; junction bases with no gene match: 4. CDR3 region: CASSSNSGGETQYF. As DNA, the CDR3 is TGTGCCAGCAGCTCCAATAGCGGGGGGGAGACCCAGTACTTC.